The 19 T cell receptor beta chains given below trace back to one sample, sequenced in a study of cytomegalovirus exposure and HLA in healthy donors. The PCR ran on 60 Vbeta and 13 Jbeta primers. The protocol was immunoSEQ multiplex PCR, while the TCRdb copy is restricted to in-frame clones and leaves out a portion. The sample lists some 120,000 clones; about 79% were seen once. Sequencing used PBMCs. The receptors stem from a woman aged 45-59 years in good health and CMV-seronegative.

V gene TRBV7-3 combines with J gene TRBJ2-1, with 7 positions matching TRBD2. The CDR3 sequence is 15 residues long. Looked up from germline, CDR1 is SGHTA and CDR2 is FQGTGA. Trimming removed 5 bases from V and 7 bases from J; junction bases left unmatched: 11. CDR3 sequence reads: CASSLQLGGRNEQFF. CDR3 in DNA: TGTGCCAGCAGCCTCCAGTTAGGCGGGAGAAATGAGCAGTTCTTC.

The genes are TRBV5-4 and TRBJ2-2; tentatively, D is TRBD1 (7 bases). Trimming removed 1 base at V and 7 bases at J, with 11 bases between. Germline V gene sequence: CDR1 SGHNT, CDR2 YYREEE (reference sequence). CDR3 size: 14 residues. The CDR3 region is CASSLQGGSGELFF. CDR3 coding DNA: TGTGCCAGCAGCTTGCAGGGGGGCAGCGGGGAGCTGTTTTTT.

The chain has TRBV18 and TRBJ1-1; the match to TRBD1 covers 10 bases. Germline CDR1 is KGHSH and CDR2 is LQKENI. The CDR3 loop spans 16 amino acids. The ends lost 4 bases at V and 5 bases at J; junction bases unmatched: 10. CDR3 sequence: CASSQKTGGRTTEAFF. The DNA of the CDR3 is TGTGCCAGCTCACAAAAGACAGGGGGCCGAACAACTGAAGCTTTCTTT. Full variable domain (remainder filled in from reference TRBV18 and TRBJ1-1): NAGVMQNPRHLVRRRGQEARLRCSPMKGHSHVYWYRQLPEEGLKFMVYLQKENIIDESGMPKERFSAEFPKEGPSILRIQQVVRGDSAAYFCASSQKTGGRTTEAFFGQGTRLTVV.

This chain links TRBV10-3 with TRBJ2-7, with 8 bases aligning to TRBD1. Germline assignment: CDR1 ENHRY and CDR2 SYGVKD. V was pared by 2 bases and J by 6 bases, with 3 bases of the junction left unmatched. This CDR3 spans 13 amino acids. CDR3 DNA sequence: TGTGCCATCAGTGAGAACGACAGGGGCGAGCAGTACTTC. Protein sequence: CAISENDRGEQYF.

J is TRBJ2-7 and V is TRBV28, with TRBD1 matching 7 bases. Unmatched junction bases numbered 8, after V lost 5 bases and J lost 1 base. The CDR3 length is 15 residues. The germline CDR1 and CDR2 sequences are MDHEN and SYDVKM. CDR3 sequence reads: CASSIPPGQSYEQYF. The CDR3 DNA sequence: TGTGCCAGCAGTATACCCCCGGGACAGTCCTACGAGCAGTACTTC.

The genes are TRBV9 and TRBJ2-1; 8 bases match TRBD2. Trimming took 0 bases from V and 5 from J; bases not matched to a gene: 7. This CDR3 contains 16 residues. Germline V gives CDR1 SGDLS, CDR2 YYNGEE. The CDR3 nucleotides are TGTGCCAGCAGCGTAGGGGCGGGAGGACTCGACAATGAGCAGTTCTTC. It translates to CASSVGAGGLDNEQFF.

V gene TRBV4-2 combines with J gene TRBJ2-7; 10 bases agree with TRBD2. There are 17 residues in the CDR3. Germline CDR1 reads LGHNA; CDR2 reads YNFKEQ. Trimming at V came to 4 bases and at J to 5 bases, leaving 14 bases not matched to a gene. The CDR3 DNA sequence: TGTGCCAGCAGCCCCTCCACCGGGACTAGCGTCTTCCACGAGCAGTACTTC. This sequence encodes CASSPSTGTSVFHEQYF.

CDR3 residues: CASSPTGPNEQFF. The DNA of the CDR3 is TGTGCCAGCAGCCCGACAGGACCTAATGAGCAGTTCTTC. V usage is TRBV5-8 and J usage is TRBJ2-1, with a weak D call TRBD1 (6 bases). V was trimmed by 4 bases and J by 7 bases, leaving 12 bases between them. CDR1 and CDR2 (germline): SGHTS, YDEGEE. CDR3 size: 13 residues.

This clone was detected a few times. This chain uses TRBV7-2 with TRBJ2-3; D is undetermined. Germline values: CDR1 SGHTA, CDR2 FQGNSA. Trimming pared 5 bases from V and 2 bases from J, leaving 8 bases between. The CDR3 runs 13 residues. CDR3 in amino acids: CASSILTTDTQYF. CDR3 DNA: TGTGCCAGCAGCATACTAACCACAGATACGCAGTATTTT.

The genes are TRBV30 and TRBJ2-2; D may be TRBD2 (5 bases). Germline CDR1 GTSNPN, CDR2 SVGIG (reference sequence). The CDR3 is 14 amino acids. The V end lost 2 bases, the J end lost 5 bases, and 12 bases lay between the germline ends. The CDR3 here is CAWSLKGETGELFF. DNA for the CDR3: TGTGCCTGGAGTTTAAAGGGAGAAACCGGGGAGCTGTTTTTT. Full variable domain (missing parts from reference TRBV30 and TRBJ2-2): SQTIHQWPATLVQPVGSPLSLECTVEGTSNPNLYWYRQAAGRGLQLLFYSVGIGQISSEVPQNLSASRPQDRQFILSSKKLLLSDSGFYLCAWSLKGETGELFFGEGSRLTVL.

This clone was counted between two and nine times. The junction and the germline gene differ at one end; a read error may be behind it. The chain combines TRBV7-9 with TRBJ2-1; 8 bases match TRBD2. Germline lookup yields CDR1 SEHNR and CDR2 FQNEAQ (reference sequence). CDR3 length: 17 amino acids. CDR3 sequence: CASSQEILAGGPNEQFF. The CDR3 DNA follows: TGCGCCAGCAGCCAAGAAATTCTCGCGGGGGGCCCTAATGAGCAGTTCTTC. The full variable domain, its missing parts supplied by reference TRBV7-9 and TRBJ2-1, is DTGVSQNPRHKITKRGQNVTFRCDPISEHNRLYWYRQTLGQGPEFLTYFQNEAQLEKSRLLSDRFSAERPKGSFSTLEIQRTEQGDSAMYLCASSQEILAGGPNEQFFGPGTRLTVL.

The chain employs TRBV14 and TRBJ2-1; D may be TRBD2 (6 bases). V lost 5 bases and J 6 bases, leaving 14 bases between the germline ends. The CDR3 spans 14 residues. Per germline, CDR1 SGHDN and CDR2 FVKESK. The CDR3 spells CASSSQLAPNEQFF. CDR3 nucleotide sequence: TGTGCCAGCAGCTCACAACTAGCCCCCAATGAGCAGTTCTTC.

CDR3 coding DNA: TGCAGCGTTGATGGACAGGGGGCAGGTACGCAGTATTTT. As protein: CSVDGQGAGTQYF. The genes are TRBV29-1 and TRBJ2-3; 11 bases are shared with TRBD1. The CDR3 totals 13 residues. V shed 3 bases, J shed 8 bases, and the junction held 4 bases outside the gene matches. Germline CDR1 reads SQVTM; CDR2 reads ANQGSEA.

The chain is built from TRBV6-1 and TRBJ1-6; possible D gene TRBD1, 5 bases. This CDR3 has 9 amino acids. CDR1 is MNHNS, CDR2 SASEGT, per germline. Deletions cut 8 bases from V and 13 bases from J, with 6 bases between. This CDR3 is CASGGPLHF. In nucleotides, the CDR3 is TGTGCCAGCGGGGGGCCCCTCCACTTT.

The chain has TRBV28 and TRBJ2-5; a possible D gene is TRBD2 (5 bases). V gave up 5 bases and J gave up 2 bases, with 18 bases separating them. Germline V CDR1 and CDR2: MDHEN, SYDVKM. CDR3 length: 16 residues. CDR3 protein: CASSPLQTLVQETQYF. As DNA, the CDR3 is TGTGCCAGCAGTCCCTTACAGACACTAGTACAAGAGACCCAGTACTTC.

The rearrangement uses TRBV4-3 and TRBJ2-1; 8 bases align to TRBD2. The CDR3 is made up of 19 amino acids. In germline, CDR1 is LGHNA, CDR2 YSLEER. The V and J ends lost 0 bases and 5 bases, in that order; junction bases with no gene match: 15. CDR3 nucleotide sequence: TGCGCCAGCAGCCAAGATATCCGTCTTCGAGCGGGAGCCCACAATGAGCAGTTCTTC. It specifies CASSQDIRLRAGAHNEQFF.

The DNA for the CDR3 is TGTGCCAGCAGCTTAGGACAGGGGTTGCCTGAAGCTTTCTTT. Amino acids: CASSLGQGLPEAFF. The chain carries TRBV5-6 and TRBJ1-1, with 9 bases that match TRBD1. This CDR3 spans 14 amino acids. After removal of 2 bases from V and 6 bases from J, the junction contained 5 bases not matched to a gene. Looked up from germline, CDR1 is SGHDT and CDR2 is YYEEEE.

This chain's CDR3 is CAWSVQGGSTDTQYF. The CDR3 DNA reads as TGTGCCTGGAGTGTACAAGGCGGGAGCACAGATACGCAGTATTTT. The J gene is TRBJ2-3, the V gene TRBV30; a weak D match, TRBD2 (5 bases). V was shortened by 0 bases and J by 0 bases, with 10 bases between the two germline ends. The CDR3 sequence is 15 residues long. The V gene's germline CDR1 is GTSNPN and CDR2 SVGIG (reference sequence).

The J gene is TRBJ2-5, the V gene TRBV19, with D perhaps matching TRBD1 (6 bases). The closer fit of TRBJ2-7 to the DNA end suggests the J call may be wrong. Germline V lookup: CDR1 LNHDA, CDR2 SQIVND (reference sequence). This CDR3 comprises 12 residues. The CDR3 DNA is TGTGCCAGGGGATCTAGGGGGAACGAGCAGTACTTC. Encoded protein: CARGSRGNEQYF.